Within the sample, the clone carrying this T cell receptor beta chain is medium-sized (0.01 to 0.1%). The antigen remains undetermined. This sample was included in a study of T and B cells in COVID-19 patients. The overall study: Active-infection patients were older, median 67 years, than recovered patients, median about 32 years.

The ends lost 6 bases at V and 5 bases at J; junction bases unmatched: 11. The CDR3 has 16 amino acids. The germline CDR1 and CDR2 sequences are MNHEY and SVGAGI. Study-level points and caveats: Of approximately 2,400 TCR clusters found only in the recovered cohort, fewer than 35 had low generation probability.

BIOMED2 TRB-A/B primer pools were used in multiplex TRB PCR. TCRdb re-analysed the multiplex PCR reads in MiXCR, keeping a single row per CDR3 protein. This sample has over 15,000 distinct CDR3 sequences, with 25% to 35% found just once. Each TRB amplification used about 220-500 ng of genomic DNA from blood. Specimen: blood. This TCR was recovered from a human donor who had recovered from COVID-19. The rearrangement uses TRBV6-5 and TRBJ2-5; 11 nucleotides align to TRBD2. This CDR3 is CASSDGTSGGWETQYF. The CDR3 DNA is TGTGCCAGCAGCGACGGGACTAGCGGTGGGTGGGAGACCCAGTACTTC.